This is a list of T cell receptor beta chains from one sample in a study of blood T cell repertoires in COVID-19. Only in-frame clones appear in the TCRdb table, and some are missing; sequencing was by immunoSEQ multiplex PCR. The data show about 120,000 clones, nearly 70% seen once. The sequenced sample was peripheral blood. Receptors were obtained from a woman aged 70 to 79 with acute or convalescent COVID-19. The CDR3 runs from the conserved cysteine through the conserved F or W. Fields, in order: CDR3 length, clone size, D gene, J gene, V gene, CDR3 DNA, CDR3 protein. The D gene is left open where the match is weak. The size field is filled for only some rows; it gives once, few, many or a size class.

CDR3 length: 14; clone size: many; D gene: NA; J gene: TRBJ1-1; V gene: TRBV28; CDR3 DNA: TGTGCCAGCAGTTTCCCGTCCGGGTCCACTGAAGCTTTCTTT; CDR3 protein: CASSFPSGSTEAFF
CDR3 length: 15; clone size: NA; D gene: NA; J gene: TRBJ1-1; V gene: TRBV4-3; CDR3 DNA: TGCGCCAGCAGCGTATTCGGGGGGGGGTCCACTGAAGCTTTCTTT; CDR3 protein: CASSVFGGGSTEAFF
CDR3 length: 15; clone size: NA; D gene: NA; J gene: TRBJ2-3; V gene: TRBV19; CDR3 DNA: TGTGCCAGTAGTATAGGGGGCCGGTTGTCAGATACGCAGTATTTT; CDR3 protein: CASSIGGRLSDTQYF
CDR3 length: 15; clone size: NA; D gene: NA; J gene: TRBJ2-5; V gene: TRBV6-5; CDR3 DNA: TGTGCCAGCAGTTTTGGTCCTCGGGGTGGAGAGACCCAGTACTTC; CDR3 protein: CASSFGPRGGETQYF
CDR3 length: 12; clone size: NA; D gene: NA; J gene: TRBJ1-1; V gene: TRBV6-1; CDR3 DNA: TGTGCCAGCAGTGACCGGGTCACTGAAGCTTTCTTT; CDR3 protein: CASSDRVTEAFF
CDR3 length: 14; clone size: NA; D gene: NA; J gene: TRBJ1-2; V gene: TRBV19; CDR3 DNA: TGTGCCAGTAGTAGCCCGGGAAGAAACTATGGCTACACCTTC; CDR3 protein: CASSSPGRNYGYTF
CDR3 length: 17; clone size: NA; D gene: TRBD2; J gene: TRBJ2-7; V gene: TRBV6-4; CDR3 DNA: TGTGCCAGCAAAATGGGAGGATCTAGCGGGTATTACTACGAGCAGTACTTC; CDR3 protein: CASKMGGSSGYYYEQYF
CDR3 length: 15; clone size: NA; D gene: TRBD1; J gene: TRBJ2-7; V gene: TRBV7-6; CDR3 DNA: TGTGCCAGCAGCTTAGCCGGGACAGGGATGTACGAGCAGTACTTC; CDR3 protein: CASSLAGTGMYEQYF
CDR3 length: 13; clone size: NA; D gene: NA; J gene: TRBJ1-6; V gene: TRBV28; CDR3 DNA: TGTGCCAGCCGGGGTCGGCACGATTCACCCCTCCACTTT; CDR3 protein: CASRGRHDSPLHF
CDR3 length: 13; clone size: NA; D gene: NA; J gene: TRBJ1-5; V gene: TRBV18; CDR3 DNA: TGTGCCAGCTCACTGAGTACTAATCAGCCCCAGCATTTT; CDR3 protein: CASSLSTNQPQHF
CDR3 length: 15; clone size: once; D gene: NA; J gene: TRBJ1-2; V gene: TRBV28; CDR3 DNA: TGTGCCAGCAGTTTGGGGGGGACTCTTAACTATGGCTACACCTTC; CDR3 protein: CASSLGGTLNYGYTF
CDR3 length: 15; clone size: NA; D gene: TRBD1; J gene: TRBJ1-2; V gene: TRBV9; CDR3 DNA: TGTGCCAGCAGCGTTACCGGGACAGGGAACTATGGCTACACCTTC; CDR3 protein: CASSVTGTGNYGYTF
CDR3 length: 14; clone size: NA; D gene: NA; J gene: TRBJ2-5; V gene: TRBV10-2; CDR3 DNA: TGCGCCAGCAGTGAGCGGGAGTGGGGGGAGACCCAGTACTTC; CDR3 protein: CASSEREWGETQYF
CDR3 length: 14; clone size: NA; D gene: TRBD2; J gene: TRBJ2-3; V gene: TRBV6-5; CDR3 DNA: TGTGCCAGCAGAGCGGGGGGGAGGACAGATACGCAGTATTTT; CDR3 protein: CASRAGGRTDTQYF
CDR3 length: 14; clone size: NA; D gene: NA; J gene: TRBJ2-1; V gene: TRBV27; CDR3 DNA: TGTGCCAGCAAATTAAAAGAACAGGGGAGGGAGCAGTTCTTC; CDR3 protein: CASKLKEQGREQFF
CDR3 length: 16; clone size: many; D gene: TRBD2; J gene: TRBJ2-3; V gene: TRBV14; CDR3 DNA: TGTGCCAGCAGCCCCCTAGCGGGGGACCACACAGATACGCAGTATTTT; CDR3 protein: CASSPLAGDHTDTQYF
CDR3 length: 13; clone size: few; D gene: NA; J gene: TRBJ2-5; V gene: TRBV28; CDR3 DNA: TGTGCCAGCAGCCCCTCACATGAGAGGGCCCAGTACTTC; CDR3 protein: CASSPSHERAQYF
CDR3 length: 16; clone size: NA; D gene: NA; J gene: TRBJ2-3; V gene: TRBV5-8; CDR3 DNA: TGTGCCAGCAGCTCCGGCCACCTCGGGTCCACAGATACGCAGTATTTT; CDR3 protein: CASSSGHLGSTDTQYF
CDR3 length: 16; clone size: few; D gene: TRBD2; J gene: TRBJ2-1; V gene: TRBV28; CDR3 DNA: TGTGCCAGCAGTTTAGACCTCCCGGGACTATCCAATGAGCAGTTCTTC; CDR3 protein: CASSLDLPGLSNEQFF
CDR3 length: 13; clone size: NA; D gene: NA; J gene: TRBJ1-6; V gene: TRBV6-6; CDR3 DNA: TGTGCCAGCAGTTATGGGGACTATTCACCCCTCCACTTT; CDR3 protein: CASSYGDYSPLHF
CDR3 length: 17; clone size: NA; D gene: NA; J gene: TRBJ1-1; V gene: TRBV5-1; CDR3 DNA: TGCGCCAGCAGCTTGGGCAGGGCTGCCCTAATGAACACTGAAGCTTTCTTT; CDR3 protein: CASSLGRAALMNTEAFF
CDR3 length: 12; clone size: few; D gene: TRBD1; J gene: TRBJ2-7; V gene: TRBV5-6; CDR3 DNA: TGTGCCAGCAGACGGGACAGCTACGAGCAGTACTTC; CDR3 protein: CASRRDSYEQYF
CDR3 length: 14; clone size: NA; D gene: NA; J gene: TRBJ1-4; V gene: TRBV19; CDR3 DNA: TGTGCCAGTAGTATACCTCCAGAGGATGAAAAACTGTTTTTT; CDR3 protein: CASSIPPEDEKLFF
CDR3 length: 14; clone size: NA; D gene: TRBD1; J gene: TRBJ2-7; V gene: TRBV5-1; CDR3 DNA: TGCGCCAGCAGCGTGACCGGGACAGAGAGGGAGCAGTACTTC; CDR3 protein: CASSVTGTEREQYF
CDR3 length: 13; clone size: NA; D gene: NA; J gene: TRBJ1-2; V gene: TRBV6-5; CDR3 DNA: TGTGCCAGCAGTTATGAGCTCTATGCTGGCTACACCTTC; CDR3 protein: CASSYELYAGYTF
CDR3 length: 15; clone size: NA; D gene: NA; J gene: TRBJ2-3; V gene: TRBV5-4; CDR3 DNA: TGTGCCAGCAGCTCAGGACAGCATCCCATCGATACGCAGTATTTT; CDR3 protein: CASSSGQHPIDTQYF
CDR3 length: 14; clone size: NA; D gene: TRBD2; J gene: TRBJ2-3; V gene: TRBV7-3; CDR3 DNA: TGTGCCAGCAGCTTGACTAGCGGTACAGATACGCAGTATTTT; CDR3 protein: CASSLTSGTDTQYF
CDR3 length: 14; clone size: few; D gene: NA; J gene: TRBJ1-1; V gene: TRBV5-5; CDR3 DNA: TGTGCCAGCAGCTTTTCCGGAGGTAACACTGAAGCTTTCTTT; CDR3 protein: CASSFSGGNTEAFF
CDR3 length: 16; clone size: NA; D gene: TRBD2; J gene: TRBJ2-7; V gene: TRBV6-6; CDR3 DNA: TGTGCCAGCACCGGTGGACTAGCGGGGGGGCCGCTCGAGCAGTACTTC; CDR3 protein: CASTGGLAGGPLEQYF
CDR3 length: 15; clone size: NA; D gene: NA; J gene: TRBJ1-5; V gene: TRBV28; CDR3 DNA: TGTGCCAGCAGTTTAACAGGGAAGGTCAATCAGCCCCAGCATTTT; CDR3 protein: CASSLTGKVNQPQHF
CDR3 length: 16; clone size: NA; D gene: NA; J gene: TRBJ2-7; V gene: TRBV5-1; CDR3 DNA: TGCGCCAGCAGCTGGACGACAGGAACGAAATCCTACGAGCAGTACTTC; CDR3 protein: CASSWTTGTKSYEQYF
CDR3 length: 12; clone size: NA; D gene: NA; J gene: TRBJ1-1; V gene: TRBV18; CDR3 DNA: TGTGCCAGCTCAAAATTGGGCAGTGAAGCTTTCTTT; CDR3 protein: CASSKLGSEAFF
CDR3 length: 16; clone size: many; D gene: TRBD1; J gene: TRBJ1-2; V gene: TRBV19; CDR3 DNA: TGTGCCAGTAGTCCGCCCGGGACAGGGAAGGGCTATGGCTACACCTTC; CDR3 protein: CASSPPGTGKGYGYTF
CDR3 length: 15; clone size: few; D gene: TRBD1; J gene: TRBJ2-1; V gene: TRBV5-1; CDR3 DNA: TGCGCCAGCAGCCACGGGACAGGGAATCACAATGAGCAGTTCTTC; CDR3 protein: CASSHGTGNHNEQFF
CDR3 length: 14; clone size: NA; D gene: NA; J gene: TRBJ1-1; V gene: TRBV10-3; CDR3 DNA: TGTGCCATCAGTGAGTCGGAGACGAACACTGAAGCTTTCTTT; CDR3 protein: CAISESETNTEAFF
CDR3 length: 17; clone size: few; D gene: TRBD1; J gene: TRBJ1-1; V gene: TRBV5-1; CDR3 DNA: TGCGCCAGCAGCCCGGGACAGGGCCGCGCATTGAACACTGAAGCTTTCTTT; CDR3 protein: CASSPGQGRALNTEAFF
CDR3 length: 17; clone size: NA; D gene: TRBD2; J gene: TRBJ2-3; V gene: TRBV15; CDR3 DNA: TGTGCCACCAGCACCAGGACTAGCGGGAAGGCCACAGATACGCAGTATTTT; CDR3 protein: CATSTRTSGKATDTQYF
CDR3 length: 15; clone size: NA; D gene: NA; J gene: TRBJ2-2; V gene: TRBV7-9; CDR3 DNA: TGTGCCAGCAGCTTGGGTTCAGGGGCCACCGGGGAGCTGTTTTTT; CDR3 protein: CASSLGSGATGELFF
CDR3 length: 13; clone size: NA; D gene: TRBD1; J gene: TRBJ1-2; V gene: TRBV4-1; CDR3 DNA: TGCGCCAGCAGCCAAGAAAGGGGGCATGGCTACACCTTC; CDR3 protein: CASSQERGHGYTF
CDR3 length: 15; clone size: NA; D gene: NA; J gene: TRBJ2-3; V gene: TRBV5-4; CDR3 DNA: TGTGCCAGCAGCTTGCAGGGGATCGGCACAGATACGCAGTATTTT; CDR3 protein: CASSLQGIGTDTQYF
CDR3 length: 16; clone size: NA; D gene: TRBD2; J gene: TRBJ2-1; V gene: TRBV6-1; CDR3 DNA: TGTGCCAGCAGTGATATCTCTAGCGGGAGTGGCGATGAGCAGTTCTTC; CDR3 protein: CASSDISSGSGDEQFF
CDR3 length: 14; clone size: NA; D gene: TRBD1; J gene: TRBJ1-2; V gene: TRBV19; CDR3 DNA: TGTGCCAGTAGTCCCGGGACAGGGAACTATGGCTACACCTTC; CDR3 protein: CASSPGTGNYGYTF
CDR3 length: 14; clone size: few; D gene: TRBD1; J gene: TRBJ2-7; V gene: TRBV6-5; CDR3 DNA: TGTGCCAGCAGTTACGATAGGGGGCTCTACGAGCAGTACTTC; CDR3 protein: CASSYDRGLYEQYF
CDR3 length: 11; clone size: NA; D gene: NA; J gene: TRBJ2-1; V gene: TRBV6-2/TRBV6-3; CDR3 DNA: TGTGCCAGCAGTTACTCGGCCTCGCAGTTCTTC; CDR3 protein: CASSYSASQFF
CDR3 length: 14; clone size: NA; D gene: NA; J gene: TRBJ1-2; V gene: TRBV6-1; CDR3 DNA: TGTGCCAGCAGTGAAGACGTCGTTCGGGGTGGCTACACCTTC; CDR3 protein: CASSEDVVRGGYTF
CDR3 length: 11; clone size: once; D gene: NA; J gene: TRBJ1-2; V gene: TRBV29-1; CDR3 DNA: TGCAGCGTTGCCGGGGGCTATGGCTACACCTTC; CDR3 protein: CSVAGGYGYTF
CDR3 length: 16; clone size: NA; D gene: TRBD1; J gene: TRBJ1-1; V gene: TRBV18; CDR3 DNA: TGTGCCAGCTCACCCCGGACAGGGAATGGTAACACTGAAGCTTTCTTT; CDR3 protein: CASSPRTGNGNTEAFF
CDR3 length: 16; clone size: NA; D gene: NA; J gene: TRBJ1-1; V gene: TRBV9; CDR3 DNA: TGTGCCAGCACCAACAGGGAACGGGATCGGAACACTGAAGCTTTCTTT; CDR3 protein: CASTNRERDRNTEAFF
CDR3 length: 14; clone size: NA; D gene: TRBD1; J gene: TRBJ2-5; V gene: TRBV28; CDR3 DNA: TGTGCCAGCAGTCGGGGACAGGGTAGGGAGACCCAGTACTTC; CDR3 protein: CASSRGQGRETQYF
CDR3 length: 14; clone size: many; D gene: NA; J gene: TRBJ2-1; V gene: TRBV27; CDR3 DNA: TGTGCCAGCAGTGGGGGGACAGCCGGGAATGAGCAGTTCTTC; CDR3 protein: CASSGGTAGNEQFF